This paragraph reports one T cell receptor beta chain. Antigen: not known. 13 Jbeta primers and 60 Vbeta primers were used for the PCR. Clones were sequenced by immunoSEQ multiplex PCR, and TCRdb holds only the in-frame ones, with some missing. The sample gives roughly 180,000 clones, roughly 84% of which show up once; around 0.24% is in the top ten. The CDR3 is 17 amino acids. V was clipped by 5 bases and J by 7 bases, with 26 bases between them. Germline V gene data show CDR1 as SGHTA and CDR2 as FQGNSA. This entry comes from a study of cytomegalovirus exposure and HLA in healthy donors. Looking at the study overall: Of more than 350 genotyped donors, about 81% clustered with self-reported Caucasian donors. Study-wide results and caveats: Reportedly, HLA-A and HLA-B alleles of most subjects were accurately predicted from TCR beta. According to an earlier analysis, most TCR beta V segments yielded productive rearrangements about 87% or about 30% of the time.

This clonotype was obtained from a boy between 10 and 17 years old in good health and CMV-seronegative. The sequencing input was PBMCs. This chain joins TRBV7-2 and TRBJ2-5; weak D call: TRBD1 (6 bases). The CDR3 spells CASSRQGYGVLKGTQYF. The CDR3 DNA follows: TGTGCCAGCAGCCGCCAGGGGTACGGGGTATTAAAAGGGACCCAGTACTTC.